This T cell receptor beta chain stems from a study of blood T cell repertoires in COVID-19. Under the authors' procedure: From reference gene primer amplification, estimates of nucleated cell counts were derived. Here immunoSEQ multiplex PCR was the method, and the copy in TCRdb shows in-frame clones only, minus some. V and J calls and clone size are as listed in that table; D and trimming were resolved from the DNA. The repertoire holds 200,000 or so clones, with 86% as singletons. CDR3 length equals 15 residues. Germline V gene lookup returns CDR1 SGHAT and CDR2 FQNNGV. V lost 2 bases and J 4 bases, leaving 14 bases between the germline ends.

The sample comprised PBMCs or T cells enriched from blood (not recorded which). The sequence was obtained from a woman in her forties with acute COVID-19. The chain combines TRBV11-2 with TRBJ2-5, with D tentatively TRBD2 (5 bases). The CDR3 sequence is CASSLRSDRGETQYF. In DNA form, the CDR3 reads TGTGCCAGCAGCTTAAGGAGCGACCGGGGAGAGACCCAGTACTTC.